This T cell receptor beta chain was profiled in a study of T-cell reconstitution after alpha-beta-depleted transplantation in children. This clonotype was seen only a few times. Germline CDR1 is DFQATT and CDR2 is SNEGSKA (reference sequence). V was pared by 4 bases and J by 1 base, with 14 bases between. The CDR3 runs 15 residues. Unique molecular identifiers featured in how the TCRbeta library was prepared. TCRdb re-called the PCR reads through MiXCR, storing one row per CDR3 protein. The data show over 150,000 distinct CDR3 sequences, 6.3% seen once. The V gene is TRBV20-1, the J gene TRBJ1-5; perhaps TRBD1 as D (6 bases). The sequence was collected from a girl less than two years old with combined immunodeficiency, due to receive a stem cell transplant. Material: PBMCs, obtained before TCRalphabeta/CD19-depleted stem cell transplant. DNA for the CDR3: TGCAGTGCTACCGAACCGACAGGCAGCAATCAGCCCCAGCATTTT. Amino acids: CSATEPTGSNQPQHF.